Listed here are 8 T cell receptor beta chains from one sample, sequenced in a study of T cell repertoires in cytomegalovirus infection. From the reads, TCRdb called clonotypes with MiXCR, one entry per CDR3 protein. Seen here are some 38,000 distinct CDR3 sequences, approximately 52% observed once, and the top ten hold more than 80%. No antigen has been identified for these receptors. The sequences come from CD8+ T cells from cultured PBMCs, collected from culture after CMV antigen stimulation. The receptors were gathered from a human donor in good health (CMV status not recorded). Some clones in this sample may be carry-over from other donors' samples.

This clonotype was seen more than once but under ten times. DNA of the CDR3: TGTGCCAGCAATCCTGACAGGGGCTATGGCTACACCTTC. Protein: CASNPDRGYGYTF. The J gene is TRBJ1-2, the V gene TRBV28; TRBD1 matches at 8 bases. V gave up 7 bases and J gave up 4 bases; unmatched junction bases: 5. There are 13 residues in the CDR3. The germline V gene encodes CDR1 MDHEN and CDR2 SYDVKM.

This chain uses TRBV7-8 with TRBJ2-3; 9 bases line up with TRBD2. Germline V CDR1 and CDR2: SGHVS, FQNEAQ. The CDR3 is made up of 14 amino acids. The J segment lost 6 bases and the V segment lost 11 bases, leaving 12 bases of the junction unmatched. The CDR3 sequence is CALGGTSPIDTQYF. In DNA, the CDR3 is TGTGCCCTCGGCGGGACTAGCCCGATTGATACGCAGTATTTT. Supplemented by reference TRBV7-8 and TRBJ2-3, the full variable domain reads GAGVSQSPRYKVAKRGQDVALRCDPISGHVSLFWYQQALGQGPEFLTYFQNEAQLDKSGLPSDRFFAERPEGSVSTLKIQRTQQEDSAVYLCALGGTSPIDTQYFGPGTRLTVL.

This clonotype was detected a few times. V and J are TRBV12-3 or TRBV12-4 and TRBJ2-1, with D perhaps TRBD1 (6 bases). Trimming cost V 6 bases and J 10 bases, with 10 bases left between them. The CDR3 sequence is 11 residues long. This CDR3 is CASRAGTEQFF. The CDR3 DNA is TGTGCCAGCAGAGCCGGGACAGAGCAGTTCTTC.

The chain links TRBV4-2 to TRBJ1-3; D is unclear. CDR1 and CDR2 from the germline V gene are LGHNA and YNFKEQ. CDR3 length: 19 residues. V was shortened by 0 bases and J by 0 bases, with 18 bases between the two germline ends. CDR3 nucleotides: TGTGCCAGCAGCCAAGATCGCGCACCCTCATCGGGCTCTGGAAACACCATATATTTT. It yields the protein CASSQDRAPSSGSGNTIYF.

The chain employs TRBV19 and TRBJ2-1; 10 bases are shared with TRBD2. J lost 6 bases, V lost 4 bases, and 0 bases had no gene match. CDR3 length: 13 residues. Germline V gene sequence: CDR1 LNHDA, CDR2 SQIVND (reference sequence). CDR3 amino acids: CASSTSGSNEQFF. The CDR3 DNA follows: TGTGCCAGTAGTACTAGCGGGAGCAATGAGCAGTTCTTC.

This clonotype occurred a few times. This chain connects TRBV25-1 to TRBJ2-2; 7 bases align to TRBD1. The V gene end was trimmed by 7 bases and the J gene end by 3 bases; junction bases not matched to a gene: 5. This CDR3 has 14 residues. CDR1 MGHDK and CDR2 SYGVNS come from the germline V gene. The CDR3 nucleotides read TGTGCCAGCACCAGCAGGGGGTACACCGGGGAGCTGTTTTTT. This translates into CASTSRGYTGELFF.

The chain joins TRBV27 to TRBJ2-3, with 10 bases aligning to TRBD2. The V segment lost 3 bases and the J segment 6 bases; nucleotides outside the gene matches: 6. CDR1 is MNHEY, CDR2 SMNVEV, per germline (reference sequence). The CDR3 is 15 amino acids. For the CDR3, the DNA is TGTGCCAGCAGTTTTCTAGCGGGAGACAGGGATACGCAGTATTTT. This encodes CASSFLAGDRDTQYF.

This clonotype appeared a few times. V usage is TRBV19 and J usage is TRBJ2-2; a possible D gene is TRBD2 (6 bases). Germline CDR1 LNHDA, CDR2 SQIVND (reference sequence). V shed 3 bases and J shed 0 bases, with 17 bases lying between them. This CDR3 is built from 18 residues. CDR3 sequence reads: CASSIQEGSLSNTGELFF. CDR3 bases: TGTGCCAGTAGTATCCAGGAGGGGAGCCTTTCGAACACCGGGGAGCTGTTTTTT.